The 31 T cell receptor beta chains below come from one sample, sequenced in a study of early T cells in non-severe SARS-CoV-2 infection. Each CDR3 protein is one row after TCRdb ran MiXCR on the 5' RACE reads. The sample has around 57,000 distinct CDR3 sequences; approximately 10% are singletons. The sequenced sample was whole blood. The source is an adult who was a healthcare worker with PCR-confirmed SARS-CoV-2 infection or an uninfected control (not recorded which).

This clonotype was found many times. V and J are TRBV2 and TRBJ2-3; tentatively, D is TRBD1 (5 bases). V lost 6 bases, J lost 0 bases, and 13 bases lay in between. The CDR3 runs to 15 residues. CDR1 and CDR2 (germline): SNHLY, FYNNEI. This CDR3 reads CASRTGRQSTDTQYF. CDR3 sequence (DNA): TGTGCCAGCAGGACGGGCAGACAGAGCACAGATACGCAGTATTTT.

This chain joins TRBV28 and TRBJ2-4; D remains ambiguous. The germline CDR1 and CDR2 sequences are MDHEN and SYDVKM. The CDR3 is 15 amino acids. Trimming pared 2 bases from V and 3 bases from J, leaving 11 bases between. The CDR3 nucleotides read TGTGCCAGCAGTTTACATGCCGGTAGCAAAAACATTCAGTACTTC. This codes for CASSLHAGSKNIQYF.

This clonotype was seen repeatedly, ten times or more. The CDR3 region is CSASTFEGYGYTF. The DNA for the CDR3 is TGCAGTGCTAGTACGTTCGAGGGCTATGGCTACACCTTC. The chain recombines TRBV20-1 with TRBJ1-2; D is uncertain. CDR3 length equals 13 residues. The V and J ends lost 3 bases and 4 bases respectively, with 12 bases between them. The germline V gene encodes CDR1 DFQATT and CDR2 SNEGSKA (reference sequence).

The V call is TRBV29-1, the J call TRBJ2-1, with D unclear. Trimming stripped 5 bases from V and 9 bases from J, with 11 bases between. The CDR3 is 11 amino acids. CDR1 and CDR2 from the germline V gene are SQVTM and ANQGSEA. The CDR3 reads CSVLRTGEQFF. CDR3 coding DNA: TGCAGCGTTTTGCGGACCGGTGAGCAGTTCTTC.

This clonotype has only a few counts. The chain carries TRBV18 and TRBJ1-5, with D possibly TRBD1 on 5 matching bases. CDR3 length: 13 amino acids. V was pared by 3 bases and J by 4 bases, with 7 bases between. The germline V gene encodes CDR1 KGHSH and CDR2 LQKENI. The DNA of the CDR3 is TGTGCCAGCTCACCGGCAGGGAATCAGCCCCAGCATTTT. Translation gives CASSPAGNQPQHF.

V is TRBV3-1 and J is TRBJ1-4, with a possible D match to TRBD1 (5 bases). Looked up from germline, CDR1 is LGHDT and CDR2 is YNNKEL (reference sequence). The CDR3 has 13 residues. The V end was cut by 4 bases, the J end by 6 bases, with 9 bases between. CDR3 nucleotide sequence: TGTGCCAGCAGCCCACAGGTGGATGAAAAACTGTTTTTT. Amino acid sequence: CASSPQVDEKLFF.

The V gene is TRBV9, the J gene TRBJ2-1; 10 nucleotides line up with TRBD2. The CDR3 contains 17 residues. The germline V gene has CDR1 SGDLS and CDR2 YYNGEE. The trim removed 3 bases at V and 4 bases at J, leaving 10 bases unmatched. The CDR3 bases are TGTGCCAGCAGCGGAAGTAGGACAGCGGGAGGGTACAATGAGCAGTTCTTC. The encoded protein is CASSGSRTAGGYNEQFF. Looking up the rest from reference TRBV9 and TRBJ2-1 gives the full variable domain: DSGVTQTPKHLITATGQRVTLRCSPRSGDLSVYWYQQSLDQGLQFLIQYYNGEERAKGNILERFSAQQFPDLHSELNLSSLELGDSALYFCASSGSRTAGGYNEQFFGPGTRLTVL.

Only a few counts were recorded for this clonotype. The chain has TRBV27 and TRBJ2-7; a possible D gene is TRBD1 (5 bases). The CDR3 is 15 amino acids. V was cut by 2 bases and J by 0 bases, with 11 bases left in between. Germline V gene data show CDR1 as MNHEY and CDR2 as SMNVEV (reference sequence). The CDR3 is CASSLQGIPSYEQYF. As DNA, the CDR3 is TGTGCCAGCAGTTTACAGGGCATTCCCTCCTACGAGCAGTACTTC.

This chain uses TRBV18 with TRBJ2-3, with TRBD1 as a possible D gene (6 bases). V was trimmed by 3 bases and J by 14 bases, leaving 18 bases between them. The CDR3 runs 13 residues. CDR1 and CDR2 (germline): KGHSH, LQKENI. CDR3 loop: CASSPHRDTPPYF. The CDR3 DNA follows: TGTGCCAGCTCACCTCACCGGGACACTCCACCGTATTTT.

The chain joins TRBV20-1 to TRBJ2-7; 8 bases align to TRBD2. The CDR3 length is 12 residues. CDR1 is DFQATT, CDR2 SNEGSKA, per germline (reference sequence). The V gene end was trimmed by 6 bases and the J gene end by 2 bases; junction bases not matched to a gene: 3. The CDR3 protein is CSAAGLAYEQYF. The CDR3 coding sequence is TGCAGTGCCGCGGGACTAGCCTACGAGCAGTACTTC.

V gene TRBV9 combines with J gene TRBJ2-7; TRBD1 or TRBD2 may be the D gene (5 bases each). The V end was cut by 3 bases, the J end by 0 bases, with 10 bases between. This CDR3 is 14 amino acids long. Germline V lookup: CDR1 SGDLS, CDR2 YYNGEE. The CDR3 region is CASSASGASYEQYF. In nucleotides, the CDR3 is TGTGCCAGCAGCGCGTCCGGGGCCTCCTACGAGCAGTACTTC.

There are many counts of this clonotype. J is TRBJ2-3 and V is TRBV30, with D possibly TRBD2 on 6 matching bases. Germline V gives CDR1 GTSNPN, CDR2 SVGIG (reference sequence). CDR3 size: 15 residues. V lost 0 bases and J 2 bases, leaving 12 bases between the germline ends. The DNA of the CDR3 is TGTGCCTGGAGTGTACACGGGGGAACCACAGATACGCAGTATTTT. Its translation: CAWSVHGGTTDTQYF.

This chain joins TRBV29-1 and TRBJ2-1; 8 bases align to TRBD2. The germline V gene encodes CDR1 SQVTM and CDR2 ANQGSEA. There are 15 residues in the CDR3. J lost 7 bases, V lost 6 bases, and 14 bases had no gene match. This CDR3 reads CSVSTRGGRWNEQFF. The CDR3 nucleotides are TGCAGCGTCTCCACCCGGGGGGGAAGGTGGAATGAGCAGTTCTTC.

The J gene is TRBJ2-7, the V gene TRBV5-1, with 9 bases lining up with TRBD1. V shed 4 bases and J 5 bases; nucleotides not matched to a gene: 10. Germline V lookup: CDR1 SGHRS, CDR2 YFSETQ. The CDR3 is 15 amino acids. The chain's CDR3 is CASSLSRDRANEQYF. CDR3 sequence (DNA): TGCGCCAGCAGCCTTAGCCGGGACAGGGCCAACGAGCAGTACTTC.

The chain carries TRBV12-3 or TRBV12-4 and TRBJ2-3; 7 bases agree with TRBD1. The length of the CDR3 is 15 residues. With 2 bases clipped from V and 4 bases from J, the junction kept 6 bases outside the gene matches. The CDR3: CASSLSTGRADTQYF. The CDR3 nucleotides read TGTGCCAGCAGTTTATCGACAGGGCGGGCAGATACGCAGTATTTT.

The rearrangement joins TRBV6-5 to TRBJ2-7; D tentatively reads TRBD1 or TRBD2 (5 bases each). Looked up from germline, CDR1 is MNHEY and CDR2 is SVGAGI. The length of the CDR3 is 13 residues. Trimming removed 4 bases from V and 6 bases from J, with 13 bases in between. The CDR3 DNA reads TGTGCCAGCAGTTCCACGGGACCGGGCGAGCAGTACTTC. It codes for CASSSTGPGEQYF.

This clonotype has at least ten counts. The genes are TRBV27 and TRBJ2-2, with D unresolved. Germline V CDR1 and CDR2: MNHEY, SMNVEV (reference sequence). Trimming removed 2 bases from V and 8 bases from J, with 3 bases in between. The CDR3 is 11 residues long. CDR3 sequence (DNA): TGTGCCAGCAGTTTAAGAGGGGAGCTGTTTTTT. This encodes CASSLRGELFF.

This clonotype was seen a handful of times. The chain joins TRBV19 to TRBJ2-1; D uncertain. The length of the CDR3 is 13 residues. Germline loops: CDR1 LNHDA, CDR2 SQIVND (reference sequence). V lost 2 bases and J 9 bases, leaving 11 bases between the germline ends. The CDR3 region is CASSIREFGEQFF. The CDR3 nucleotides are TGTGCCAGTAGTATACGTGAATTTGGTGAGCAGTTCTTC.

In its sample, this clonotype was seen many times. CDR3 amino acids: CASSPGPGHWEQYF. The CDR3 region has the DNA TGTGCCAGCAGCCCCGGGCCGGGACACTGGGAGCAGTACTTC. The rearrangement links TRBV7-9 to TRBJ2-7, with D perhaps matching TRBD1 (6 bases). The CDR3 is 14 residues long. V lost 5 bases and J lost 7, with 18 bases in between. Germline V gives CDR1 SEHNR, CDR2 FQNEAQ (reference sequence).

This clonotype was observed at least ten times. The chain carries TRBV20-1 and TRBJ2-7; no clear D gene. In germline, CDR1 is DFQATT, CDR2 SNEGSKA (reference sequence). Trimming removed 5 bases from V and 3 bases from J, with 5 bases in between. The CDR3 consists of 10 residues. The CDR3 coding sequence is TGCAGTGCTGGGGACTACGAGCAGTACTTC. Its protein product is CSAGDYEQYF.

There are a few counts of this clonotype. The chain is built from TRBV18 and TRBJ1-1, with D unresolved. The CDR3 runs to 15 residues. Germline-derived CDR1 and CDR2 are KGHSH and LQKENI. V shed 3 bases and J shed 1 base, with 12 bases lying between them. The CDR3: CASSPRWQENTEAFF. CDR3 DNA sequence: TGTGCCAGCTCACCCAGGTGGCAGGAGAACACTGAAGCTTTCTTT.

Comments on this clonotype: Relative to the germline gene, one junction end is altered; a read error may explain this. The rearrangement links TRBV18 to TRBJ2-5, with D possibly being TRBD2 (6 bases). The CDR3 loop spans 15 amino acids. Germline V gene data show CDR1 as KGHSH and CDR2 as LQKENI. The CDR3 coding sequence is TGTGTCAGCTCCCAGGCGGAGGGGCAACTAGAGACCCAGTACTTC. It translates to CVSSQAEGQLETQYF.

The CDR3 is CASSRDRGRQFF. CDR3 DNA sequence: TGTGCCAGCTCAAGGGACAGGGGACGGCAGTTCTTC. The V call is TRBV18, the J call TRBJ2-1, with 10 bases matching TRBD1. V lost 5 bases, J lost 12 bases, and 4 bases stayed unmatched. The germline CDR1 and CDR2 sequences are KGHSH and LQKENI. The CDR3 has 12 amino acids.

This clonotype was seen many times. The V gene is TRBV9, the J gene TRBJ2-7; 12 positions agree with TRBD1. After removal of 4 bases from V and 7 bases from J, the junction contained 9 bases not matched to a gene. The CDR3 is 15 amino acids. Germline loops: CDR1 SGDLS, CDR2 YYNGEE. CDR3 sequence reads: CASSPRGQGAQEQYF. CDR3 bases: TGTGCCAGCAGCCCCCGGGGACAGGGGGCGCAAGAGCAGTACTTC.

The rearrangement joins TRBV10-2 to TRBJ2-5; unclear D gene. This CDR3 is 13 amino acids long. Germline V gene data show CDR1 as WSHSY and CDR2 as SAAADI. Trimming shortened V by 4 bases and J by 0 bases, and 6 bases separated the two germline ends. The CDR3 reads CASSARDQETQYF. The CDR3 DNA reads TGCGCCAGCAGTGCTAGAGACCAAGAGACCCAGTACTTC.

This clonotype was detected ten times or more. The chain has TRBV20-1 and TRBJ2-5; the D gene is possibly TRBD2 (6 bases). CDR3 length equals 13 residues. Germline V lookup: CDR1 DFQATT, CDR2 SNEGSKA (reference sequence). The DNA for the CDR3 is TGCAGCGCTGAGGCGGGGTTTGGAGAGACCCAGTACTTC. It codes for CSAEAGFGETQYF.

This clonotype was counted many times. The chain carries TRBV6-5 and TRBJ1-1; unclear D gene. The CDR3 covers 13 residues. V lost 5 bases to trimming and J lost 5 bases, with 12 bases between them. From germline, CDR1 is MNHEY and CDR2 SVGAGI. In DNA form, the CDR3 reads TGTGCCAGCAGTCACGGTGGCGGAACTGAAGCTTTCTTT. Translation: CASSHGGGTEAFF.

This clonotype was detected ten times or more. The chain uses TRBV28 and TRBJ2-3; D call uncertain. V was pared by 2 bases and J by 2 bases, with 11 bases between. The CDR3 consists of 15 residues. The germline V gene has CDR1 MDHEN and CDR2 SYDVKM. CDR3 nucleotides: TGTGCCAGCAGTTTACTCTGGGCGGACACAGATACGCAGTATTTT. This sequence encodes CASSLLWADTDTQYF.

This rearrangement joins TRBV6-2 or TRBV6-3 to TRBJ2-3; no reliable D call. CDR1 is MNHEY, CDR2 SVGEGT, per germline. The CDR3 loop spans 15 amino acids. V lost 6 bases and J lost 6, with 19 bases in between. CDR3 loop: CASSRTPAKVDTQYF. The CDR3 region has the DNA TGTGCCAGCAGCCGTACACCGGCGAAAGTGGATACGCAGTATTTT.

The chain is built from TRBV29-1 and TRBJ2-3; possible D gene TRBD1, 6 bases. CDR3 length: 12 amino acids. Germline-derived CDR1 and CDR2 are SQVTM and ANQGSEA. The V end was cut by 6 bases, the J end by 5 bases, with 12 bases between. The CDR3 bases are TGCAGCGTCGATCAGGGGATAGATACGCAGTATTTT. The encoded protein is CSVDQGIDTQYF.

At least ten counts were recorded for this clonotype. The genes are TRBV5-1 and TRBJ1-1, with D unresolved. The V gene's germline CDR1 is SGHRS and CDR2 YFSETQ. The V end was cut by 0 bases, the J end by 4 bases, with 7 bases between. This CDR3 has 13 amino acids. The CDR3 DNA is TGCGCCAGCAGCTTGGAACAGAGCACTGAAGCTTTCTTT. Amino acid sequence: CASSLEQSTEAFF.